This T cell receptor beta chain is from a study of shared clonotypes between healthy human individuals (dated by TCRdb to 2020 to 2021). Turning to the overall study: The cohort included a few men and a couple of women between 18 and 49 years of age. To increase sequencing depth and limit assay-specific biases, different laboratories used diverse techniques to prepare libraries and sequence TCR repertoires. For each donor, CD4 naive and CD4 memory were each given three plates, CD8 naive was given two plates, and CD8 memory was given one plate. Leukapheresis yielded between about 0.94 and 10 billion PBMCs per donor. The study deeply sequenced blood TCR repertoires of five healthy adults to estimate repertoire size and the extent of clonotype sharing between individuals.

General study outcomes and caveats: The small number of donors limited the genetic and exposure-history diversity represented. Clonotypes shared by all four sorted-subset donors showed higher generation probabilities than non-shared clonotypes. About 5% of naive CD4, 3.5% of naive CD8, 2.3% of memory CD4, and less than 0.45% of memory CD8 clonotypes were shared across several donors. Sampling was restricted to blood, and TCR repertoires in tissues likely differ from the TCR repertoires found in blood. Pairwise subsampling indicated that sequencing depth was expected to affect the degree of clonotype sharing among donors. Naive subsets generally had larger estimated clonotype richness than memory subsets did. Incomplete sequencing was indicated by rarefaction of sorted-subset datasets, despite the large sequencing depth.

Regarding this clone: Its target antigen remains unknown. Base qualities are not provided; no much larger clone lies one nucleotide away.

CD8 naive samples consisted of CD45RO-negative cells that were positively selected for CCR7, yielding a CD45RA+CCR7+ population without TemRA cells. The donors were healthy, HIV-negative adults with no recently reported acute infections or vaccinations. Every donor was a Caucasian adult residing in Nashville, Tennessee, USA. Blood was obtained by leukapheresis, after which PBMCs were separated by Ficoll-Histopaque density gradient centrifugation and cryopreserved in liquid nitrogen vapor phase. Analytical flow cytometry was used to check the purity and quantity of each magnetically sorted T cell population. Each sorted fraction had its genomic DNA isolated and then quantified by UV absorbance on a Nanodrop 2000c. Using the deep immunoSEQ assay, multiplex PCR amplified TCR CDR3 regions from genomic DNA. Extracted genomic DNA from each cell subset was distributed evenly across all wells of several immunoSEQ 96-well plates, and each plate was treated as a replicate. For sorted subsets, 200 to 250 ng of genomic DNA, equivalent to 25,000 to 35,000 T cell genomes, went into each replicate PCR. Purified libraries were quantified with a Qubit 3.0 fluorometer, sized on a Bioanalyzer 2100, and re-quantified with the KAPA Library Quantification kit. Every immunoSEQ 96-well plate was sequenced on a dedicated single-read 150-cycle Illumina NextSeq 550 flow cell. Concerning the study's data processing: Because only junctional sequences without quality scores were contained in the immunoSEQ output, filtering matching that applied to full-length reads could not be performed. Sequences were annotated with PyIR, a Python wrapper for IgBLAST v1.9, using IMGT germline references to assign V/J genes and CDR3. Reads with weak V/J assignments (E-value above 1e-6), missing CDR3, stop codons, out-of-frame junctions, or ambiguous translated residues were removed. V3J clonotypes were defined as sequences sharing the same inferred V gene, J gene, and CDR3 amino acid sequence. The percentage overlap between two repertoires was calculated by dividing the number of shared unique clonotypes by the size of the smaller repertoire. Three approaches were used to assess repertoire richness: RTK rarefaction, the Chao1 estimator, and Recon v2.1 estimates of unobserved clonotypes. For all TCRbeta clonotypes obtained by the gDNA method from several donors, generation probabilities were computed with OLGA. As stored in TCRdb, this immuneACCESS dataset retains in-frame rearrangements with V and J assigned. A fraction of the clones does not appear; measured against another copy, unresolved V genes explain less than half of the discrepancy, and the remainder lacks a known reason. V, J and clone size are those of that table, while D and trimming were read from the DNA. Within this sample are about 2.2 million clones, with around 95% of them counted one time only. Approximately 1.6% of the sample rests with the top ten.

V gives up 5 bases and J gives up 3 bases, and the segment between their germline ends measures 13 bases. CDR1 and CDR2 are drawn from the germline V gene (reference sequence): GTSNPN, SVGIG. Counted from cysteine to phenylalanine, this CDR3 has 13 amino acids. Kept here is only the CDR3 DNA, which spans 39 bases and is read in frame from base 1. This chain joins TRBV30 to TRBJ1-1; a tentative D match to TRBD1 spans 6 bases. This receptor was identified in a man in his late teens or twenties in good health. Some clones in this sample may be carry-over from other donors' samples. Material: naive CD8+ T cells from PBMCs. Interpreted using the paper, the cell subset or site label stands for: CD45RA+CCR7+. The CDR3 region has the sequence CAWSPQGYTEAFF. DNA sequence: TGTGCCTGGTCCCCACAGGGCTACACTGAAGCTTTCTTT.